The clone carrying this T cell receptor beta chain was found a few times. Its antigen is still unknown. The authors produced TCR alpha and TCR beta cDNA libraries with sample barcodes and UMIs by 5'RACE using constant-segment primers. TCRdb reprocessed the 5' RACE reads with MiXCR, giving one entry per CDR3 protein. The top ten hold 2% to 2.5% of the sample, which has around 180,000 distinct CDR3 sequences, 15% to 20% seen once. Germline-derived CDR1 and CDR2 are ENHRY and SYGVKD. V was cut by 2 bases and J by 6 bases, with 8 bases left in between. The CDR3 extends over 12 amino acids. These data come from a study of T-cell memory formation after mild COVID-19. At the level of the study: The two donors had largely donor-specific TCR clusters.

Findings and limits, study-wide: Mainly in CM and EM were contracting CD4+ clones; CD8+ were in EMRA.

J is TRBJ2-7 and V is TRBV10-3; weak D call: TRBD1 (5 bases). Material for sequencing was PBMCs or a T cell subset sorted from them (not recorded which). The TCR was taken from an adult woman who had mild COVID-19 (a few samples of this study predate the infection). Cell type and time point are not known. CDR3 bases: TGTGCCATCAGTGAGACTACAGGCGAGCAGTACTTC. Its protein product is CAISETTGEQYF.